This record covers a single TCR beta chain. What it binds is not known. Three rounds of nested PCR, following a modified ARM-PCR protocol, produced the TCRbeta library. In TCRdb, the multiplex PCR reads were re-called with MiXCR into one record per CDR3 protein. There are 50,000 or so distinct CDR3 sequences in the sample; about 70% occur only once, and roughly 25% lies in the top ten. This sample stems from a study of tumor and adjacent non-tumor tissue in lung cancer. Across the whole study: The cohort had 12 to 13 adenocarcinoma, a couple of squamous cell and 1 small cell patients. General study findings and limits: TCR diversity was significantly greater in tumor than normal lung tissue. Tumor repertoires had a smaller top 100 clone share than normal lung.

This sample's RNA came from whole unsorted tissue. More than 3 cm separated this lung sample from the edge of the tumor. Donors were chemotherapy-naive, newly diagnosed lung cancer surgical patients in China, August–late 2014. The trim removed 4 bases at V and 2 bases at J, leaving 10 bases unmatched. The CDR3 totals 16 residues. CDR1 is SGHTA and CDR2 is FQGNSA in the germline V gene. The sequence derives from a woman aged 60-75 years with non-small cell lung cancer. Sample: distant non-tumor lung tissue. The J gene is TRBJ2-7, the V gene TRBV7-2; the match to TRBD2 covers 8 bases. The CDR3 region is CASSWGSSGGPYEQYF. CDR3 nucleotides: TGTGCCAGCAGCTGGGGGTCCAGCGGGGGCCCCTACGAGCAGTACTTC. The full variable domain, completed using reference TRBV7-2 and TRBJ2-7, is GAGVSQSPSNKVTEKGKDVELRCDPISGHTALYWYRQSLGQGLEFLIYFQGNSAPDKSGLPSDRFSAERTGGSVSTLTIQRTQQEDSAVYLCASSWGSSGGPYEQYFGPGTRLTVT.